This T cell receptor (beta chain) was identified during a study of T cell responses to AZD1222 COVID-19 vaccine (dated by TCRdb to the early 2020s). Broadly, across the study: A total of 233 trial participants underwent TCR sequencing, of whom approximately 210 received two doses of AZD1222 and some 26 received two doses of the MenACWY control vaccine. Trial participants were enrolled by age into subgroups of 18-55, 56-69 and 70-plus years, and about 150, 27 and 61 TCR-sequenced participants, respectively, were included in these subgroups.

The paper as a whole reports these results and caveats: The whole spike protein was spanned by vaccine-associated CD4 TCRs, and dominant responses were seen in regions 160-218 and 743-854. Conclusions about previously exposed vaccinees are limited, since just 6 or 7 AZD1222 recipients were seropositive for SARS-CoV-2 at baseline. The 56-69-year group was small, and its depth increase did not reach significance, likely because of low power. After two AZD1222 doses, spike-specific TCR breadth and depth were significantly higher than at day 0 and than in MenACWY recipients. Nearly half of unique spike-specific TCRs reportedly recognized epitopes outside regions mutated in the B.1.351 and B.1.1.7 variants. No day 14 peak-response samples were available, so repertoires were characterized only after the peak T cell response. Most participants were white British and females outnumbered males, and the authors suggested that clonal diversity may have been underestimated.

Details on this clone: Its antigen has not been determined. Base qualities were left out, and no much larger clone turns up one base away.

CDR1 and CDR2 (SGHAT, FQNNGV) derive from the germline V gene. The CDR3 sequence holds 13 residues, the cysteine and phenylalanine included. The retained sequence is limited to the CDR3, 39 bases, with the frame set at the first base. Trimming takes 0 bases from V and 8 bases from J, and the germline ends sit 10 bases apart. The CDR3 regions of human TCRbeta chains were subjected to immunosequencing. The source study handled its data this way. TCRs in the repertoires were compared against a reference library of SARS-CoV-2-specific TCRs that had been generated with the MIRA antigen-specificity platform. Breadth was defined as the fraction of unique TCRs that were SARS-CoV-2-associated. Depth was defined as the fraction of total T cells that were SARS-CoV-2-associated. Using the MIRA data, every spike-specific TCR was mapped to the spike region that the TCR reacted to and assigned to either a CD4 or a CD8 class. Log10-transformed breadth and depth values were compared by one-way ANOVA with Sidak's multiple comparisons tests. TCRdb obtained this table from immuneACCESS and retained in-frame rearrangements with V and J assigned. These tables miss some clones; where compared with another copy, unresolved V genes account for less than half of the shortfall, and the remainder is unexplained. The V and J calls and clone size were taken over from that table, and D and trimming were inferred from the DNA. In this sample the table shows about 93,000 clones, roughly 89% of which occur a single time. The biggest ten clones account for about 2.7% of the sample.

The sample's time point, from its label and the paper: baseline before first vaccination. Sample treatment or condition, as interpreted from the label and publication: meningococcal conjugate vaccine given as trial control. Vaccinee samples came from UK trials COV001 and COV002, including a single-blind randomized controlled phase 2/3 trial of AZD1222 (ChAdOx1 nCoV-19) in healthy adults. Trial participant PBMC samples were collected at day 0 and day 28 after the second dose for TCRbeta chain sequencing. This specimen was peripheral blood, taken on day 0 of MenACWY control vaccination. The sequence came from an adult in good health. The chain is encoded by TRBV11-2 joined to TRBJ1-1; the D gene is perhaps TRBD1, on 5 matching bases. The nucleotide sequence is given as TGTGCCAGCAGCTTAGATCCCAGGGCGGAAGCTTTCTTT. It translates to CASSLDPRAEAFF.